This T cell receptor (beta chain) appears in the sequencing data of a study of blood T cell repertoires in COVID-19. Study overall: Sites across the United States, Italy and Spain contributed samples from acute and convalescent COVID-19. The analysed material was cDNA or gDNA that came from T cells, B-cell-depleted T cells, or PBMCs.

This CDR3 is built from 14 residues. Germline V lookup: CDR1 LNHDA, CDR2 SQIVND (reference sequence). The trim removed 6 bases at V and 10 bases at J, leaving 9 bases unmatched. In the original processing: Estimation of nucleated cell counts was performed using reference gene primer amplification. Profiled with immunoSEQ multiplex PCR; TCRdb holds only in-frame clones, not every one. V and J calls plus clone size are reproduced from that table; the DNA served to infer D and trimming. The sample lists more than 120,000 clones; 85% to 90% were seen once. J is TRBJ2-2 and V is TRBV19; 9 bases line up with TRBD1. The sequence was obtained from a woman in her 50s with active or convalescent COVID-19. Material: peripheral blood. The CDR3 reads CASSDGQGSEELFF. For the CDR3, the DNA is TGTGCCAGTAGCGACGGACAGGGGAGCGAGGAGCTGTTTTTT.